Listed below are T cell receptor beta chains from one sample, sequenced in a study of OX40 agonist ivuxolimab in advanced cancers. Libraries were prepared by immunoSEQ multiplex PCR; TCRdb keeps only in-frame clonotypes and omits some of them. The sample lists approximately 88,000 clones, more than 70% occurring once. This specimen consisted of CD4+ or CD8+ T cells sorted from blood, obtained in a trial of the OX40 agonist ivuxolimab. These receptors were taken from an adult with an advanced solid tumor such as melanoma, head and neck, liver or kidney cancer. CDR3s include the opening cysteine and the closing phenylalanine or tryptophan. Fields, in order: V gene, clone size, D gene, J gene, CDR3 protein, CDR3 DNA. A D gene is named only where the DNA matches it firmly. Where a row states a size, it is once, few, many or the class of an expanded clone; other rows omit it.

V: TRBV6-4; size: -; D: TRBD2; J: TRBJ2-2; CDR3: CATRRTSGFTGELFF; DNA: TGTGCCACCAGGCGGACTAGCGGATTCACCGGGGAGCTGTTTTTT
V: TRBV6-4; size: -; D: -; J: TRBJ2-5; CDR3: CASSVGGGETQYF; DNA: TGTGCCAGCAGTGTCGGGGGTGGAGAGACCCAGTACTTC
V: TRBV19; size: -; D: -; J: TRBJ1-6; CDR3: CASSILGRNNSPLHF; DNA: TGTGCCAGTAGTATTTTGGGACGGAATAATTCACCCCTCCACTTT
V: TRBV7-3; size: -; D: TRBD2; J: TRBJ2-3; CDR3: CASSLEVSAGGSTDTQYF; DNA: TGTGCCAGCAGCTTAGAAGTCTCTGCGGGGGGATCCACAGATACGCAGTATTTT
V: TRBV11-1; size: -; D: -; J: TRBJ2-3; CDR3: CASSSVGMDDTQYF; DNA: TGTGCCAGCAGCTCCGTGGGGATGGATGATACGCAGTATTTT
V: TRBV11-1; size: few; D: TRBD1; J: TRBJ2-1; CDR3: CASSLETTGGYLHEQFF; DNA: TGTGCCAGCAGCTTAGAAACGACAGGGGGCTATTTGCATGAGCAGTTCTTC
V: TRBV7-8; size: -; D: -; J: TRBJ1-2; CDR3: CASSPISRARFNYGYTF; DNA: TGTGCCAGCAGCCCCATCAGCAGGGCTCGATTTAACTATGGCTACACCTTC
V: TRBV18; size: -; D: -; J: TRBJ1-1; CDR3: CASSPPLLGANTEAFF; DNA: TGTGCCAGCTCACCACCCCTGTTGGGGGCGAACACTGAAGCTTTCTTT
V: TRBV18; size: -; D: -; J: TRBJ2-5; CDR3: CASSSRILQETQYF; DNA: TGTGCCAGCTCATCCCGGATTCTCCAAGAGACCCAGTACTTC
V: TRBV5-1; size: -; D: TRBD1; J: TRBJ2-1; CDR3: CASSPGQAGEQFF; DNA: TGCGCCAGCAGCCCTGGACAGGCAGGTGAGCAGTTCTTC
V: TRBV25-1; size: -; D: -; J: TRBJ1-6; CDR3: CASSAPGTTNSPLHF; DNA: TGTGCCAGCAGTGCCCCCGGGACAACCAATTCACCCCTCCACTTT
V: TRBV18; size: once; D: TRBD1; J: TRBJ1-1; CDR3: CASSPEGAAGTEAFF; DNA: TGTGCCAGCTCACCAGAGGGGGCGGCGGGCACTGAAGCTTTCTTT
V: TRBV19; size: -; D: -; J: TRBJ2-5; CDR3: CASSGLFGETQYF; DNA: TGTGCCAGTAGTGGACTGTTTGGGGAGACCCAGTACTTC
V: TRBV10-3; size: -; D: -; J: TRBJ1-3; CDR3: CAISGGPGNTIYF; DNA: TGTGCCATCAGTGGAGGACCTGGAAACACCATATATTTT
V: TRBV4-1; size: -; D: TRBD1; J: TRBJ1-3; CDR3: CASSQSPGGQSGNTIYF; DNA: TGCGCCAGCAGCCAATCCCCAGGGGGACAGAGTGGAAACACCATATATTTT
V: TRBV7-7; size: -; D: -; J: TRBJ2-5; CDR3: CASSTGLKETQYF; DNA: TGTGCTAGCAGCACGGGACTCAAAGAGACCCAGTACTTC
V: TRBV30; size: once; D: -; J: TRBJ1-2; CDR3: CAWRGLGADGYTF; DNA: TGTGCCTGGAGGGGTTTGGGGGCGGACGGCTACACCTTC
V: TRBV5-1; size: -; D: -; J: TRBJ2-2; CDR3: CASSRDNTGELFF; DNA: TGCGCCAGCAGCCGGGACAACACCGGGGAGCTGTTTTTT
V: TRBV6-5; size: -; D: -; J: TRBJ2-2; CDR3: CASSYSGGNRELFF; DNA: TGTGCCAGCAGTTACTCGGGGGGTAATAGGGAGCTGTTTTTT
V: TRBV19; size: -; D: TRBD1; J: TRBJ1-2; CDR3: CASSVTDRAGYTF; DNA: TGTGCCAGTAGTGTAACAGACAGGGCTGGCTACACCTTC
V: TRBV19; size: -; D: -; J: TRBJ1-2; CDR3: CASKIGEPWDGYTF; DNA: TGTGCCAGTAAAATAGGGGAGCCCTGGGATGGCTACACCTTC
V: TRBV7-2; size: once; D: -; J: TRBJ2-1; CDR3: CASSLVPSEVEQFF; DNA: TGTGCCAGCAGCTTAGTTCCTAGCGAAGTTGAGCAGTTCTTC
V: TRBV7-9; size: once; D: -; J: TRBJ2-2; CDR3: CASSSPGKKTGELFF; DNA: TGTGCCAGCAGCTCCCCCGGGAAGAAAACCGGGGAGCTGTTTTTT
V: TRBV9; size: -; D: -; J: TRBJ1-2; CDR3: CASSDSAGYGYTF; DNA: TGTGCCAGCAGCGACTCGGCGGGCTATGGCTACACCTTC
V: TRBV7-2; size: -; D: -; J: TRBJ2-5; CDR3: CASSLALSAGTQYF; DNA: TGTGCCAGCAGCTTAGCCCTGTCGGCGGGTACCCAGTACTTC
V: TRBV11-3; size: -; D: -; J: TRBJ1-5; CDR3: CAGGRNSNQPQHF; DNA: TGTGCCGGGGGACGGAATAGCAATCAGCCCCAGCATTTT
V: TRBV7-6; size: -; D: TRBD2; J: TRBJ2-3; CDR3: CASSQLAGGHIGSDTQYF; DNA: TGTGCCAGCAGCCAACTAGCGGGGGGGCATATCGGCTCAGATACGCAGTATTTT
V: TRBV23-1; size: once; D: -; J: TRBJ2-5; CDR3: CASSPGRRGTRRLETQYF; DNA: TGCGCCAGCAGCCCGGGGAGAAGGGGGACGCGGCGGCTGGAGACCCAGTACTTC
V: TRBV5-6; size: once; D: -; J: TRBJ2-5; CDR3: CASSSPAASKETQYF; DNA: TGTGCCAGCAGCTCCCCCGCCGCTTCCAAAGAGACCCAGTACTTC
V: TRBV30; size: -; D: -; J: TRBJ1-5; CDR3: CAWAVRGNQPQHF; DNA: TGTGCCTGGGCAGTAAGGGGCAATCAGCCCCAGCATTTT
V: TRBV20-1; size: -; D: -; J: TRBJ1-2; CDR3: CSASNRYGYTF; DNA: TGCAGTGCTAGTAACCGCTATGGCTACACCTTC